The clone carrying this T cell receptor beta chain was recorded many times. Amplified TCR beta CDR3 regions derived from RNA transcripts. The HTBI primer set served for first-round RT-PCR of the TCR CDR3. From the multiplex PCR reads, TCRdb called clonotypes with MiXCR, one entry per CDR3 protein. Here the sample spans some 440,000 distinct CDR3 sequences, approximately 14% being singletons. The CDR3 consists of 16 residues. Trimming took 2 bases from V and 3 from J, leaving 13 bases between them. The sample is drawn from a study of T cells in Graves' hyperthyroidism and ophthalmopathy. Study at large: The blood sample was taken at first diagnosis, before treatment began.

Diagnoses were made from clinical symptoms, serum measures (thyroxine and TRAb), thyroid ultrasound and orbital computed tomography. Sequenced material: blood. The clonotype originates from a young woman with Graves' hyperthyroidism. This sequence joins TRBV12-3 or TRBV12-4 and TRBJ1-4; D possibly corresponds to TRBD1 (6 bases). CDR3 in DNA: TGTGCCAGCAGTTTACTCGGGGGGCTTGCTAATGAAAAACTGTTTTTT. This gives the protein CASSLLGGLANEKLFF.